The 11 T cell receptor beta chains listed next were all sequenced from one sample in a study of blood T cells in healthy people across ages. A second PCR, run for roughly 7 to 12 cycles, used a sample-barcoded 5' primer plus a J-beta primer mix. TCRdb called the 5' RACE reads again in MiXCR, with one record for every CDR3 protein. This sample has 850,000 to 1,300,000 distinct CDR3 sequences, with around 45% found just once. The source material was blood. The source of these receptors is a woman aged 55-69 years in good health.

This chain links TRBV11-2 with TRBJ2-5, with D perhaps matching TRBD1 or TRBD2 (5 bases each). CDR3 length: 16 residues. Per the germline V gene, CDR1 is SGHAT and CDR2 is FQNNGV. V lost 5 bases and J lost 5, with 21 bases in between. The CDR3 is CASSPTGSGLVETQYF. The CDR3 bases are TGTGCCAGCAGCCCCACGGGTTCGGGGCTTGTGGAGACCCAGTACTTC.

This clonotype was recorded only once. The V call is TRBV10-3, the J call TRBJ2-7; 7 bases align to TRBD1. Germline CDR1 and CDR2: ENHRY and SYGVKD. This CDR3 region has 15 residues. Unmatched junction bases numbered 6, after V lost 1 base and J lost 3 bases. The CDR3 coding sequence is TGTGCCATCAGTGAGTGGGGGACAGTAAGCTACGAGCAGTACTTC. Protein product: CAISEWGTVSYEQYF.

This clonotype was picked up many times. The chain uses TRBV7-7 and TRBJ2-1; no reliable D call. Between the trimmed V and J ends, which lost 5 bases and 5 bases, there was a span of 10 bases. The CDR3 is 13 residues long. Germline CDR1 is SSHAT and CDR2 is FNYEAQ (reference sequence). The CDR3 region has the DNA TGTGCCAGCAGCCTACAATTACACAATGAGCAGTTCTTC. This sequence encodes CASSLQLHNEQFF.

The gene calls are TRBV7-3 and TRBJ2-5; tentative D call: TRBD2 (5 bases). The germline CDR1 and CDR2 sequences are SGHTA and FQGTGA. V lost 4 bases to trimming and J lost 4 bases, with 16 bases between them. The CDR3 totals 15 residues. The CDR3 region has the DNA TGTGCCAGCAGCTCCAGTGGACTCTCCGGAGAGACCCAGTACTTC. It specifies CASSSSGLSGETQYF.

V and J are TRBV11-2 and TRBJ2-1; 12 nucleotides agree with TRBD2. V lost 4 bases and J lost 0; bases outside the gene matches: 10. Germline lookup yields CDR1 SGHAT and CDR2 FQNNGV. The CDR3 totals 19 residues. As DNA, the CDR3 is TGTGCCAGCAGCTCTCCGACTAGCGGGAGACCCAGCTCCTACAATGAGCAGTTCTTC. It codes for CASSSPTSGRPSSYNEQFF.

Worth noting for this clonotype: One end of the junction fails to match germline, which may point to a read error. The genes are TRBV18 and TRBJ2-7, with 7 bases lining up with TRBD1. TRBJ2-5 explains the end of the DNA better; the J call may be wrong. Germline CDR1 KGHSH, CDR2 LQKENI. The CDR3 spans 14 residues. The CDR3 loop is CASSLKGAQATQYF. The CDR3 region has the DNA TGTGCCAGCTCACTTAAGGGGGCACAAGCGACCCAGTACTTC.

This clonotype was picked up a small number of times. The rearrangement links TRBV2 to TRBJ2-1; 8 bases align to TRBD2. The CDR3 is made up of 16 amino acids. Germline CDR1 and CDR2: SNHLY and FYNNEI. V gave up 8 bases and J gave up 6 bases; unmatched junction bases: 15. The CDR3 nucleotides are TGTGCCAGCGGTTACACATTCCGGACTAGCTTCAATGAGCAGTTCTTC. Protein sequence: CASGYTFRTSFNEQFF.

The V gene is TRBV4-2, the J gene TRBJ2-5, with 12 positions matching TRBD2. CDR3 length: 16 amino acids. V was clipped by 0 bases and J by 4 bases; unmatched bases: 3. Germline lookup yields CDR1 LGHNA and CDR2 YNFKEQ. This CDR3 reads CASSQETSGSRETQYF. The CDR3, as DNA: TGTGCCAGCAGCCAAGAGACTAGCGGGAGTAGAGAGACCCAGTACTTC.

The chain is built from TRBV6-4 and TRBJ1-2, with D unresolved. V was cut by 0 bases and J by 4 bases, with 12 bases left in between. This CDR3 is 15 amino acids long. The germline V gene has CDR1 MRHNA and CDR2 SNTAGT. The CDR3 here is CASSDSIGSLYGYTF. The CDR3 DNA reads as TGTGCCAGCAGTGACTCGATCGGGTCGCTCTATGGCTACACCTTC.

This clonotype occurred many times. This chain uses TRBV29-1 with TRBJ2-3, with D maybe TRBD2 (6 bases). V was cut by 7 bases and J by 2 bases, with 10 bases left in between. The CDR3 is made up of 12 amino acids. Germline loops: CDR1 SQVTM, CDR2 ANQGSEA. The chain's CDR3 is CSGSSATDTQYF. The CDR3 nucleotides read TGCAGCGGGTCTAGCGCCACAGATACGCAGTATTTT.

This chain joins TRBV11-2 and TRBJ2-3, with 15 bases lining up with TRBD2. Unmatched junction bases numbered 3, after V lost 1 base and J lost 4 bases. CDR3 length: 17 residues. Germline V lookup: CDR1 SGHAT, CDR2 FQNNGV. The CDR3 DNA follows: TGTGCCAGCAGCTTAGGGAGGACTAGCGGGAGGGCAGATACGCAGTATTTT. Translating it yields CASSLGRTSGRADTQYF.